Listed below are T cell receptor beta chains from one sample, sequenced in a study of blood T cells in healthy people across ages. MiXCR, run by TCRdb on the 5' RACE reads, gives a single entry per CDR3 protein. The sample has 660,000 or so distinct CDR3 sequences, 58% seen once. Material: blood. The origin of the receptors is a man aged 60 to 69 in good health. Each CDR3 is given with its conserved first and last residue. A D gene is named only where the DNA matches it firmly. The size field is filled for only some rows; it gives once, few, many or a size class.

J,size,V,D,DNA,CDR3
TRBJ2-7,few,TRBV29-1,TRBD2,TGCAGCGTCGCGGGGGGCCCCTACGAGCAGTACTTC,CSVAGGPYEQYF
TRBJ2-5,-,TRBV3-1,TRBD2,TGTGCCAGCAGCCAAGTGGCTAGCGGGGGGCCGAAGACCCAGTACTTC,CASSQVASGGPKTQYF
TRBJ2-1,once,TRBV2,-,TGTGCCAGCCCCAAGACCAGGAGGGGGCAGTTCTTC,CASPKTRRGQFF
TRBJ2-7,-,TRBV6-2/TRBV6-3,-,TGTGCCAGCAGTTACCGGCGCGGGGGCTCCTACAATGAGCAGTACTTC,CASSYRRGGSYNEQYF
TRBJ2-7,-,TRBV6-1,-,TGTGCCAGCAGTGAAGGGGTTTTAGCCTACGAGCAGTACTTC,CASSEGVLAYEQYF
TRBJ2-1,once,TRBV7-7,TRBD2,TGTGCTAGCAGCTCATTTAGCGGGGACAATGAGCAGTTCTTC,CASSSFSGDNEQFF
TRBJ2-5,-,TRBV10-1,TRBD1,TGCGCCAGCAACTTAAGACAGGGTCGGGAGACCCAGTACTTC,CASNLRQGRETQYF
TRBJ2-6,-,TRBV18,-,TGTGCCAGCAGTACAAGCTCTGGGGCCAACGTCCTGACTTTC,CASSTSSGANVLTF
TRBJ2-7,-,TRBV5-1,-,TGCGCCAGCAGCTTTAACAGAGCCTACGAGCAGTACTTC,CASSFNRAYEQYF
TRBJ2-1,few,TRBV20-1,TRBD1,TGCAGTGCTAGAGGGGACAGGGACAATGAGCAGTTCTTC,CSARGDRDNEQFF
TRBJ1-2,-,TRBV29-1,TRBD1,TGCAGCGGCCGAGAGACAGGGGTAGGAGGCTACACCTTC,CSGRETGVGGYTF
TRBJ2-7,-,TRBV2,TRBD2,TGTGCCAGCAGTCCTACAGGACTAGCGGGGGGATACGAGCAGTACTTC,CASSPTGLAGGYEQYF
TRBJ2-7,once,TRBV6-5,-,TGTGCCAGCAGTTACCGGGGGGCTCCCCTCTCCTACGAGCAGTACTTC,CASSYRGAPLSYEQYF
TRBJ2-7,few,TRBV6-2/TRBV6-3,TRBD2,TGTGCCAGCTGGTCTAGCGGGCACTCCTACGAGCAGTACTTC,CASWSSGHSYEQYF
TRBJ2-6,-,TRBV20-1,-,TGCAGTGCCGACCACAGCTCTGGGGCCAACGTCCTGACTTTC,CSADHSSGANVLTF
TRBJ1-5,-,TRBV29-1,-,TGCAGCGTCACCACAGGGTACGATCAGCCCCAGCATTTT,CSVTTGYDQPQHF
TRBJ2-6,few,TRBV4-1,-,TGCGCCAGCAGCCAGGGAGTTAGTTCTGGGGCCAACGTCCTGACTTTC,CASSQGVSSGANVLTF
TRBJ2-7,once,TRBV5-1,TRBD2,TGCGCCAGCAGCTTGCCAGGGTCCAGCGGGGGGCTCTACAATGAGCAGTACTTC,CASSLPGSSGGLYNEQYF
TRBJ1-1,-,TRBV29-1,-,TGCAGCGTTGAAGATCGGGCAGGGGTTGCTTTCTTT,CSVEDRAGVAFF
TRBJ2-5,-,TRBV15,TRBD2,TGTGCCACCAGCACCAATAGCGGGGGATTTGAGACCCAGTACTTC,CATSTNSGGFETQYF
TRBJ2-3,few,TRBV20-1,-,TGCAGTGCTAGTTTGCGGAAGGATACGCAGTATTTT,CSASLRKDTQYF
TRBJ1-2,-,TRBV5-1,TRBD1,TGCGCCAGCAGCCCCCAGACAGGGGATCACTATGGCTACACCTTC,CASSPQTGDHYGYTF
TRBJ2-5,-,TRBV5-1,TRBD2,TGCGCCAGCAGCCCGAGACTAGCGGGGGGCGTCGAGACCCAGTACTTC,CASSPRLAGGVETQYF
TRBJ2-7,few,TRBV5-1,-,TGCGCCAGCTCACCACGGGGGGCGAGGGGTAGAGACGAGCAGTACTTC,CASSPRGARGRDEQYF
TRBJ2-5,-,TRBV12-3/TRBV12-4,-,TGTGCCAGCAGTAACAGGGACCAAGAGACCCAGTACTTC,CASSNRDQETQYF
TRBJ1-1,few,TRBV6-1,TRBD1,TGTGCCAGCAGTATCAGGGGGCGATTCACTGAAGCTTTCTTT,CASSIRGRFTEAFF
TRBJ2-1,-,TRBV28,-,TGTGCCAGCAGTCAGGAGGGACGCAATGAGCAGTTCTTC,CASSQEGRNEQFF
TRBJ2-4,many,TRBV6-5,TRBD1,TGTGCCAGCAGTTACAACAGGGGCCAGAAAAACATTCAGTACTTC,CASSYNRGQKNIQYF
TRBJ1-2,-,TRBV6-5,-,TGTGCCAGCAGTTCAACGGTGAACTATGGCTACACCTTC,CASSSTVNYGYTF
TRBJ2-7,-,TRBV10-3,-,TGTGCCATCAGTGAGTTGTACGAGCAGTACTTC,CAISELYEQYF
TRBJ2-5,-,TRBV14,-,TGTGCCAGCAGCCAAGTTGAGAGGGACACCCGCTACGAAGAGACCCAGTACTTC,CASSQVERDTRYEETQYF
TRBJ1-2,-,TRBV7-9,-,TGTGCCAGCAGCTTATATCAGGGGCCCTATGGCTACACCTTC,CASSLYQGPYGYTF